This record looks at one T cell receptor (beta chain) sequence and its context. Its target is unknown. The sample is drawn from a study of cytomegalovirus exposure and HLA in healthy donors. Across the study: The same platform used for the 500 to 850 first-cohort repertoires was also used for the 120 or so validation repertoires, as a later analysis reported. Regarding the study as a whole: A classifier reportedly called cytomegalovirus status with high sensitivity and specificity. According to a later analysis, TCR clusters from the first cohort tended to co-occur in the roughly 130 validation repertoires.

Data came from immunoSEQ multiplex PCR; TCRdb stores just in-frame clones and leaves some out. The sample consists of 150,000 to 180,000 clones, roughly 90% of them appearing once. The ends lost 5 bases at V and 3 bases at J; junction bases unmatched: 4. Germline V gene sequence: CDR1 MNHEY, CDR2 SVGAGI. This CDR3 has 15 residues. Sequenced sample: PBMCs. The sequence was collected from a young man in good health and CMV-seropositive. This sequence joins TRBV6-5 and TRBJ2-3; 11 positions match TRBD2. The CDR3 bases are TGTGCCAGCAGTCCCGGGACTAGCGGAACAGATACGCAGTATTTT. Translating gives CASSPGTSGTDTQYF.